This TCR beta chain was sequenced in a study of T cell repertoires in cytomegalovirus infection. Across the whole study: Peptides in the study included HLA-C-restricted and HLA-B-restricted CMV epitopes. The public TCR beta signatures pointed to both CMV infection and matching HLA type. Study findings and constraints: In two of eight donors, the top clonotype was HLA-C-restricted CMV-specific.

The CDR3 sequence is 15 residues long. Germline V lookup: CDR1 SGHRS, CDR2 YFSETQ. Germline trimming cut 8 bases from V and 7 bases from J; bases unmatched to any gene: 11. About this clonotype itself: Its antigen is unknown.

From the reads, TCRdb called clonotypes with MiXCR, one entry per CDR3 protein. This sample has a few hundred thousand distinct CDR3 sequences, with roughly 29% found just once. This TCR derives from a human donor in good health (CMV status not recorded). Some clones in this sample may be carry-over from other donors' samples. This chain uses TRBV5-1 with TRBJ2-1; 11 bases are a match to TRBD1. The material sequenced was cultured PBMCs, taken from culture after CMV antigen stimulation. The CDR3 loop is CASNMGQGGPNEQFF. In DNA form, the CDR3 reads TGCGCCAGTAATATGGGACAGGGGGGCCCAAATGAGCAGTTCTTC.